This record looks at one T cell receptor (beta chain) sequence and its context. Its antigen is undetermined. This specimen belongs to a study of cytomegalovirus exposure and HLA in healthy donors. The ends lost 4 bases at V and 3 bases at J; junction bases unmatched: 3. The CDR3 sequence is 14 residues long. Germline V lookup: CDR1 SGHTA, CDR2 FQGNSA. PCR primers comprised 60 Vbeta and 13 Jbeta primers. The protocol was immunoSEQ multiplex PCR, while the TCRdb copy is restricted to in-frame clones and leaves out a portion. The sample table sets out tens of thousands of clones. Regarding the study as a whole: Some highly shared sequence variants likely arose as a pipeline artifact. In a later analysis, parvovirus B19, influenza, CMV and Epstein-Barr virus appeared linked to several top co-occurrence clusters. Several V segments, TRBV6-2 and TRBV6-3 among them, could not be told apart and were dropped.

The specimen sequenced was PBMCs. The chain combines TRBV7-2 with TRBJ2-7; 10 bases match TRBD2. This clonotype was sampled from a female donor in good health and CMV-seropositive. The CDR3 bases are TGTGCCAGCAGCTCAGCGGGAGGGGGCTACGAGCAGTACTTC. Its protein product is CASSSAGGGYEQYF.